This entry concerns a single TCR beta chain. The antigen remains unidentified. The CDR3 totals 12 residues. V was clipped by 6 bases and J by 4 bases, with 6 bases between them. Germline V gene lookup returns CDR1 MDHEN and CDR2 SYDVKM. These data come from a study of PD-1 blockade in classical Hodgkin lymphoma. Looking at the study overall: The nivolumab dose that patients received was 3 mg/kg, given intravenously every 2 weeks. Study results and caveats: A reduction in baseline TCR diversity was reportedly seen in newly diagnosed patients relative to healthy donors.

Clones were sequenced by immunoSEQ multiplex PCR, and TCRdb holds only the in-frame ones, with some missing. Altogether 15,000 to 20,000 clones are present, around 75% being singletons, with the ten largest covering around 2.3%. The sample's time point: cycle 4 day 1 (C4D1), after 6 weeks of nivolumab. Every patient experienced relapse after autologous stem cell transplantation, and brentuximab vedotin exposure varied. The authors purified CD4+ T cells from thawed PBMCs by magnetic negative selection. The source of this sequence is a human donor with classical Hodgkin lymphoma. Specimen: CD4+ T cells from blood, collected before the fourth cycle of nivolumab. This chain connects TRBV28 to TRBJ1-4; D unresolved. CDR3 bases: TGTGCCAGCAGAAGATTTAATGAAAAACTGTTTTTT. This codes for CASRRFNEKLFF.